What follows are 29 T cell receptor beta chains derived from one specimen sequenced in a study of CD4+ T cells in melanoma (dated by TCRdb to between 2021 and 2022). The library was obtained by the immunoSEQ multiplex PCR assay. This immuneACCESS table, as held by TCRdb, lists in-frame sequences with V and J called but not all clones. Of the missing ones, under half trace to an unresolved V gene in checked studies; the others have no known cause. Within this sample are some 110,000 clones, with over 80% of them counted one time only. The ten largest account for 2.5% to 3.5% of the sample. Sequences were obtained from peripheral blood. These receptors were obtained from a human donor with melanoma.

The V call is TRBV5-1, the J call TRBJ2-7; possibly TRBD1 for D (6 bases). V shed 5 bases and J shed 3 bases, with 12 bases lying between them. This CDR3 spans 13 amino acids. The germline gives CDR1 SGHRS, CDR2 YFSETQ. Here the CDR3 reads CASRLQGNYEQYF. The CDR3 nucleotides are TGCGCCAGCAGGCTACAGGGCAACTACGAGCAGTACTTC.

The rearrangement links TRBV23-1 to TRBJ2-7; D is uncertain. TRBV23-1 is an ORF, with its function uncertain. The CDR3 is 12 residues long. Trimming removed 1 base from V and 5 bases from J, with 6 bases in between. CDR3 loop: CASSQFTDEQYF. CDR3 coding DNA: TGCGCCAGCAGTCAATTTACCGACGAGCAGTACTTC.

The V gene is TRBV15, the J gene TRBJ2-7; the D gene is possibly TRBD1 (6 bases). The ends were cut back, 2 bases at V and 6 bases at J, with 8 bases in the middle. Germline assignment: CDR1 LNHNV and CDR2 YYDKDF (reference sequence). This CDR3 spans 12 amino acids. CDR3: CATSRHRAEQYF. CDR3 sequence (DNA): TGTGCCACCAGCAGACACAGGGCCGAGCAGTACTTC.

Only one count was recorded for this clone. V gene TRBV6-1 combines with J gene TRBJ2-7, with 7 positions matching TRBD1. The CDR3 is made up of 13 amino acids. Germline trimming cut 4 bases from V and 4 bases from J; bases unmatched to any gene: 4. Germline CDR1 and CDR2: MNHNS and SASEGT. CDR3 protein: CASSGGRGYEQYF. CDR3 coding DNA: TGTGCCAGCAGTGGTGGCAGGGGGTACGAGCAGTACTTC.

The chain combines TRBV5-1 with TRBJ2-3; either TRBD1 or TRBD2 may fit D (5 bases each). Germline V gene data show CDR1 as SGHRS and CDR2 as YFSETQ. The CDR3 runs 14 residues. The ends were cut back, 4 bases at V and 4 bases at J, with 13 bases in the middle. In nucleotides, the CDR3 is TGCGCCAGCAGCGTAGTAATGGGGGCAGATACGCAGTATTTT. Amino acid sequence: CASSVVMGADTQYF.

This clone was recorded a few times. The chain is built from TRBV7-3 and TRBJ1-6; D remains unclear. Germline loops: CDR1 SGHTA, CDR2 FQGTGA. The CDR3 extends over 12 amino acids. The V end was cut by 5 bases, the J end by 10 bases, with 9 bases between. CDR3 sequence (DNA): TGTGCCAGCAGCCTTCCGGACTCACCCCTCCACTTT. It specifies CASSLPDSPLHF.

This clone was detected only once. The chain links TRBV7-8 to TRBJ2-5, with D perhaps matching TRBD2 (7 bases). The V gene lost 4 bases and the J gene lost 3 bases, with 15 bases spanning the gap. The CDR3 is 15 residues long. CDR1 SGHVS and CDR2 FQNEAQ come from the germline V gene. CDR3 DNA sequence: TGTGCCAGCAGCTCTCCGAGGGGGGGGGAAGAGACCCAGTACTTC. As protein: CASSSPRGGEETQYF.

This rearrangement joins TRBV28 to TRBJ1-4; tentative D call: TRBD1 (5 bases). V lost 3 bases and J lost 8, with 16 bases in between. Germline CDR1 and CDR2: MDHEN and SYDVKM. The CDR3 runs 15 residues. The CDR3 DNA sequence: TGTGCCAGCAGTTTTCGTCGGGACCTTAGGGAAAAACTGTTTTTT. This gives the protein CASSFRRDLREKLFF.

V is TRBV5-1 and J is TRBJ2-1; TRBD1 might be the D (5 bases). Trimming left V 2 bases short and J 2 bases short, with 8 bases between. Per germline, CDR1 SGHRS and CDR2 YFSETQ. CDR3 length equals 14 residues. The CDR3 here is CASSLTGPYNEQFF. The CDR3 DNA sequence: TGCGCCAGCAGCTTAACAGGCCCCTACAATGAGCAGTTCTTC.

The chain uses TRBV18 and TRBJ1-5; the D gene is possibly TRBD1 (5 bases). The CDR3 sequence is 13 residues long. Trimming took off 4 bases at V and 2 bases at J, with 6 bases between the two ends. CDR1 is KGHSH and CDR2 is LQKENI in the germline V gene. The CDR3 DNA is TGTGCCAGCTCACAACAGGGCAATCAGCCCCAGCATTTT. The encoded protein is CASSQQGNQPQHF. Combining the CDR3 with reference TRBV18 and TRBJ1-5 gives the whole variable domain NAGVMQNPRHLVRRRGQEARLRCSPMKGHSHVYWYRQLPEEGLKFMVYLQKENIIDESGMPKERFSAEFPKEGPSILRIQQVVRGDSAAYFCASSQQGNQPQHFGDGTRLSIL.

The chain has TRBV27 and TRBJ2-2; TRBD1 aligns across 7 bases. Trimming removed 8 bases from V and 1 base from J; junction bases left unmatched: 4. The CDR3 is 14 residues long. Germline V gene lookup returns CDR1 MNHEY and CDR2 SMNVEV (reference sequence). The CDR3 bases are TGTGCCAGCTTCGGGACAGTGAACACCGGGGAGCTGTTTTTT. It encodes CASFGTVNTGELFF.

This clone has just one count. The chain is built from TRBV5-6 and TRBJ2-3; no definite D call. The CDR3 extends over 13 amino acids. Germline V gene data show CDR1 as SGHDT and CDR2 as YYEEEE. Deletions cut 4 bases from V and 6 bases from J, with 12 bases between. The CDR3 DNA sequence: TGTGCCAGCAGCCGCCAGGCTTATGATACGCAGTATTTT. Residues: CASSRQAYDTQYF. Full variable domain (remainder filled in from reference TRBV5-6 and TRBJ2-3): DAGVTQSPTHLIKTRGQQVTLRCSPKSGHDTVSWYQQALGQGPQFIFQYYEEEERQRGNFPDRFSGHQFPNYSSELNVNALLLGDSALYLCASSRQAYDTQYFGPGTRLTVL.

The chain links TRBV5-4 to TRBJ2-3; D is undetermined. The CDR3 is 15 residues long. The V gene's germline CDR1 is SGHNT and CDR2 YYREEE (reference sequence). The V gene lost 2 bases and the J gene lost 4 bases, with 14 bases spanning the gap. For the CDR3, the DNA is TGTGCCAGCAGCTTATTGGGGTATGGGGCAGATACGCAGTATTTT. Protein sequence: CASSLLGYGADTQYF.

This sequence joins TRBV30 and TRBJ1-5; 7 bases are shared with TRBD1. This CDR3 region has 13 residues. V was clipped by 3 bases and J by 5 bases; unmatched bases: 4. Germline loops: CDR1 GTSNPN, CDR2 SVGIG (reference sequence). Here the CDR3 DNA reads TGTGCCTGGAGCCCTGACAGGGATCAGCCCCAGCATTTT. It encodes CAWSPDRDQPQHF.

The CDR3 spells CASSPRTGGSYEQYF. Written as DNA, the CDR3 is TGTGCCAGCAGCCCCCGGACAGGGGGCTCCTACGAGCAGTACTTC. The V gene is TRBV7-2, the J gene TRBJ2-7; 10 nucleotides match TRBD1. This CDR3 comprises 15 residues. Germline loops: CDR1 SGHTA, CDR2 FQGNSA. V was clipped by 5 bases and J by 0 bases; unmatched bases: 4.

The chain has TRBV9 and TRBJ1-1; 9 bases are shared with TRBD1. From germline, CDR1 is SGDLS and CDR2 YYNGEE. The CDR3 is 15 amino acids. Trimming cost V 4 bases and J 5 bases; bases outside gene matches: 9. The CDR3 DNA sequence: TGTGCCAGCAGCCCCTGGACAGGGGCTAAGACTGAAGCTTTCTTT. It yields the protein CASSPWTGAKTEAFF.

The CDR3 DNA reads TGTGCCAGCAGTGAACTTCGGACAATGGATACGCAGTATTTT. Translation: CASSELRTMDTQYF. The chain uses TRBV2 and TRBJ2-3; D is possibly TRBD1 (5 bases). The germline V gene has CDR1 SNHLY and CDR2 FYNNEI. The CDR3 covers 14 residues. The V end was cut by 2 bases, the J end by 6 bases, with 12 bases between.

CDR3 sequence reads: CASSYSSRAGNTIYF. The CDR3 coding sequence is TGTGCCAGCAGTTACTCGAGTCGAGCTGGAAACACCATATATTTT. V usage is TRBV6-6 and J usage is TRBJ1-3, with D hard to call. V gave up 0 bases and J gave up 2 bases, with 8 bases separating them. The CDR3 extends over 15 amino acids. Germline V CDR1 and CDR2: MNHNY, SVGAGI (reference sequence).

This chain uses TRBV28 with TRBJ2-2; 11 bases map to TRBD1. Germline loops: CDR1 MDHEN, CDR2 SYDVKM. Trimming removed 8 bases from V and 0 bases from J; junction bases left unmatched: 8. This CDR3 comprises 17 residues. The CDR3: CASRRLGQGANTGELFF. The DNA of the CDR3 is TGTGCCAGCCGGCGCCTGGGACAGGGGGCGAACACCGGGGAGCTGTTTTTT.

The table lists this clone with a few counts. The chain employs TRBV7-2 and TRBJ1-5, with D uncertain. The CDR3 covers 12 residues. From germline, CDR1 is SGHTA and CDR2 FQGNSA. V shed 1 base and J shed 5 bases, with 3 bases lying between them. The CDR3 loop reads CASSLDHQPQHF. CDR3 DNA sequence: TGTGCCAGCAGCTTAGACCATCAGCCCCAGCATTTT.

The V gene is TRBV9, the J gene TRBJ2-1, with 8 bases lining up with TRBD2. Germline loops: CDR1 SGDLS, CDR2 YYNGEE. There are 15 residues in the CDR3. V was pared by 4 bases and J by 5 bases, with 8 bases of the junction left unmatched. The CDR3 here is CASSLGGGGHNEQFF. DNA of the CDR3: TGTGCCAGCAGCCTCGGGGGGGGCGGGCACAATGAGCAGTTCTTC.

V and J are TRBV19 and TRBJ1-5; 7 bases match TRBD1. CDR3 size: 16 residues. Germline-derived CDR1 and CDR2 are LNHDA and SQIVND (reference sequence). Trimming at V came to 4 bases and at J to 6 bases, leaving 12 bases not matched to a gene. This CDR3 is CASSKGPGGEGQPQHF. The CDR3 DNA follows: TGTGCCAGTAGTAAGGGCCCAGGGGGAGAGGGTCAGCCCCAGCATTTT.

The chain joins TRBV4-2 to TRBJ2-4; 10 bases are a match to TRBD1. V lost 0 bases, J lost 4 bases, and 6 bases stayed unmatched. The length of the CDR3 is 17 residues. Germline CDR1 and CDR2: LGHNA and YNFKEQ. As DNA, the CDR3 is TGTGCCAGCAGCCAAGAGACGACAGGGGGCATTAAAAACATTCAGTACTTC. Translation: CASSQETTGGIKNIQYF.

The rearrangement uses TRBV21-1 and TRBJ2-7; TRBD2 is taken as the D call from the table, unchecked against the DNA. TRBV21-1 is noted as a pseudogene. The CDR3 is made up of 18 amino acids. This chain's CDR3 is CASSKGGVRGVNLYEQYF. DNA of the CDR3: TGTGCCAGCAGCAAAGGGGGAGTGCGGGGGGTTAACCTCTACGAGCAGTACTTC.

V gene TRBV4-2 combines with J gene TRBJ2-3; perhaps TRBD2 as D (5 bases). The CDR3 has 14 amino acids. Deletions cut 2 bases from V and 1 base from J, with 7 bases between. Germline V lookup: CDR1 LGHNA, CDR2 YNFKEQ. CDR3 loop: CASSQTSRTDTQYF. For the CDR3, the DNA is TGTGCCAGCAGCCAAACTAGTCGCACAGATACGCAGTATTTT.

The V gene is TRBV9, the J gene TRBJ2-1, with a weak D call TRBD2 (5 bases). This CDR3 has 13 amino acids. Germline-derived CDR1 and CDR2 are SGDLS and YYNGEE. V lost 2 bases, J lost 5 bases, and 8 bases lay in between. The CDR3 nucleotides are TGTGCCAGCAGCGTGACTACCGACAATGAGCAGTTCTTC. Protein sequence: CASSVTTDNEQFF.

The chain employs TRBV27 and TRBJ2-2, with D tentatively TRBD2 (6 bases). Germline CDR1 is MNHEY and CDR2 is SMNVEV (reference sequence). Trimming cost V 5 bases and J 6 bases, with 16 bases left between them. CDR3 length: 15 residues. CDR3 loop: CASSRRRGTPGELFF. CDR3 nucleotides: TGTGCCAGCAGTCGGCGGCGGGGAACACCCGGGGAGCTGTTTTTT.

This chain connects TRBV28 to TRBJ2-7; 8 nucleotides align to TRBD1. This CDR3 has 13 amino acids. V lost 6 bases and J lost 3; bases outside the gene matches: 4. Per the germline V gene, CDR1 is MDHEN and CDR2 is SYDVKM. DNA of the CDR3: TGTGCCAGCAGGGACAGGGTTGGCTACGAGCAGTACTTC. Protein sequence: CASRDRVGYEQYF.

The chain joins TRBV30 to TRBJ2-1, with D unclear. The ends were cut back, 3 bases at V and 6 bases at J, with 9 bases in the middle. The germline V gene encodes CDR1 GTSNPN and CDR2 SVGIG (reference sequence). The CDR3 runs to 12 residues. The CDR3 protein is CAWSDKFNEQFF. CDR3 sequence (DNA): TGTGCCTGGAGCGACAAGTTCAATGAGCAGTTCTTC.